The 15 T cell receptor beta chains below come from one sample, sequenced in a study of radiotherapy plus CTLA-4 blockade in lung cancer. Using immunoSEQ multiplex PCR, the repertoire was profiled, and TCRdb retains in-frame clones only, with some absent. The sample holds 130,000 or so clones, 85% to 90% seen once. The sequencing here drew on peripheral blood, taken from a patient treated with radiotherapy plus ipilimumab. All receptors derive from a human donor with non-small cell lung cancer that progressed on radiotherapy plus ipilimumab.

Comments on this clone: Different DNA sequences within this sample yield the same CDR3. The chain carries TRBV29-1 and TRBJ2-5; D unclear. With 4 bases removed from V and 1 base from J, the gap between germline ends came to 4 bases. The CDR3 loop spans 11 amino acids. The germline V gene has CDR1 SQVTM and CDR2 ANQGSEA. The CDR3 DNA sequence: TGCAGCGTTGGGGGCCAAGAGACCCAGTACTTC. It is translated as CSVGGQETQYF.

V usage is TRBV11-3 and J usage is TRBJ2-5; D is tentatively TRBD1 or TRBD2 (5 bases each). The V gene lost 1 base and the J gene lost 1 base, with 7 bases spanning the gap. Germline CDR1 and CDR2: SGHNT and YENEEA. This CDR3 spans 14 amino acids. The CDR3 is CASSLGGIQETQYF. Written as DNA, the CDR3 is TGTGCCAGCAGCTTAGGGGGGATCCAAGAGACCCAGTACTTC. Filled out from reference TRBV11-3 and TRBJ2-5, the complete variable domain reads EAGVVQSPRYKIIEKKQPVAFWCNPISGHNTLYWYLQNLGQGPELLIRYENEEAVDDSQLPKDRFSAERLKGVDSTLKIQPAELGDSAVYLCASSLGGIQETQYFGPGTRLLVL.

This chain links TRBV5-6 with TRBJ2-7, with TRBD2 matching over 9 bases. Germline V CDR1 and CDR2: SGHDT, YYEEEE. This CDR3 has 13 residues. The junction had 6 bases not matched to a gene; V was cut back by 7 bases and J by 4 bases. CDR3 nucleotides: TGTGCCAGCGAAGGGCGGGAGGGGTACGAGCAGTACTTC. The encoded protein is CASEGREGYEQYF.

The chain links TRBV2 to TRBJ2-7, with 11 bases aligning to TRBD2. With V trimmed by 6 bases and J by 4 bases, 11 bases remained unmatched. The germline V gene has CDR1 SNHLY and CDR2 FYNNEI. CDR3 length equals 16 residues. The CDR3 sequence: CASRDPGLAASYEQYF. CDR3 nucleotides: TGTGCCAGCAGAGACCCGGGACTAGCGGCGTCGTACGAGCAGTACTTC. The entire variable domain, with the rest obtained from reference TRBV2 and TRBJ2-7, is as follows: EPEVTQTPSHQVTQMGQEVILRCVPISNHLYFYWYRQILGQKVEFLVSFYNNEISEKSEIFDDQFSVERPDGSNFTLKIRSTKLEDSAMYFCASRDPGLAASYEQYFGPGTRLTVT.

This clone occurred once. V usage is TRBV9 and J usage is TRBJ1-3, with 9 bases fitting TRBD1. The length of the CDR3 is 20 residues. In germline, CDR1 is SGDLS, CDR2 YYNGEE. With V trimmed by 0 bases and J by 0 bases, 13 bases remained unmatched. CDR3 protein: CASSVGSWDRDINSGNTIYF. Here the CDR3 DNA reads TGTGCCAGCAGCGTAGGTTCGTGGGACAGGGATATCAACTCTGGAAACACCATATATTTT.

This clone appeared a few times. The gene calls are TRBV5-1 and TRBJ1-2; TRBD1 might be the D (6 bases). In germline, CDR1 is SGHRS, CDR2 YFSETQ. V was pared by 0 bases and J by 6 bases, with 9 bases between. CDR3 length: 13 amino acids. The CDR3 sequence: CASSLAGGDGYTF. In DNA, the CDR3 is TGCGCCAGCAGCTTGGCCGGGGGCGATGGCTACACCTTC.

This chain joins TRBV9 and TRBJ1-2; maybe TRBD1 (5 bases). V was shortened by 4 bases and J by 0 bases, with 13 bases between the two germline ends. The CDR3 contains 15 residues. CDR1 is SGDLS, CDR2 YYNGEE, per germline. CDR3 loop: CASSTRDDSNYGYTF. The CDR3, as DNA: TGTGCCAGCAGCACCCGGGACGATTCTAACTATGGCTACACCTTC.

This chain links TRBV2 with TRBJ1-1; 8 bases line up with TRBD1. CDR3 length equals 15 residues. CDR1 is SNHLY, CDR2 FYNNEI, per germline. Unmatched junction bases numbered 11, after V lost 7 bases and J lost 4 bases. The CDR3, as DNA: TGTGCCAGCACCCTTCTGACAGGGGACCTCACTGAAGCTTTCTTT. Its translation: CASTLLTGDLTEAFF.

The rearrangement uses TRBV10-3 and TRBJ2-2; 12 bases align to TRBD2. The CDR3 totals 14 residues. J gave up 8 bases and V 5 bases, and 3 bases lay outside the gene matches. Germline V CDR1 and CDR2: ENHRY, SYGVKD. As DNA, the CDR3 is TGTGCCATCAGTAGGACTAGCGGGACGGGGGAGCTGTTTTTT. It specifies CAISRTSGTGELFF.

This clone was seen a single time. The chain links TRBV19 to TRBJ1-2; the D gene is possibly TRBD1 (5 bases). Germline loops: CDR1 LNHDA, CDR2 SQIVND (reference sequence). Deletions cut 7 bases from V and 4 bases from J, with 19 bases between. CDR3 size: 15 residues. CDR3 residues: CASTLERIGAYGYTF. CDR3 DNA: TGTGCCAGTACCCTTGAGAGGATAGGGGCCTATGGCTACACCTTC.

The chain combines TRBV14 with TRBJ1-4, with 7 bases matching TRBD1. The germline V gene encodes CDR1 SGHDN and CDR2 FVKESK. The CDR3 contains 15 residues. V lost 4 bases, J lost 7 bases, and 9 bases stayed unmatched. Here the CDR3 DNA reads TGTGCCAGCAGCCTCAGACAAGGGGGCAGTGAAAAACTGTTTTTT. The encoded protein is CASSLRQGGSEKLFF. Combining the CDR3 with reference TRBV14 and TRBJ1-4 gives the whole variable domain EAGVTQFPSHSVIEKGQTVTLRCDPISGHDNLYWYRRVMGKEIKFLLHFVKESKQDESGMPNNRFLAERTGGTYSTLKVQPAELEDSGVYFCASSLRQGGSEKLFFGSGTQLSVL.

The chain recombines TRBV19 with TRBJ1-5, with D unclear. Germline values: CDR1 LNHDA, CDR2 SQIVND (reference sequence). V dropped 1 base and J dropped 6 bases, with 10 bases sitting between them. The CDR3 is 14 residues long. The CDR3 DNA sequence: TGTGCCAGTAGTATAGTTGGAGTCCCTCAGCCCCAGCATTTT. Its translation: CASSIVGVPQPQHF. Full variable domain (outside the CDR3, taken from reference TRBV19 and TRBJ1-5): DGGITQSPKYLFRKEGQNVTLSCEQNLNHDAMYWYRQDPGQGLRLIYYSQIVNDFQKGDIAEGYSVSREKKESFPLTVTSAQKNPTAFYLCASSIVGVPQPQHFGDGTRLSIL.

The chain has TRBV29-1 and TRBJ1-1; no clear D gene. The CDR3 runs to 11 residues. V lost 6 bases and J lost 6, with 11 bases in between. Germline-derived CDR1 and CDR2 are SQVTM and ANQGSEA. The chain's CDR3 is CSVMTGPEAFF. The DNA of the CDR3 is TGCAGCGTGATGACCGGACCTGAAGCTTTCTTT.

The rearrangement joins TRBV15 to TRBJ2-1; 14 nucleotides match TRBD2. The CDR3 covers 16 residues. Per germline, CDR1 LNHNV and CDR2 YYDKDF (reference sequence). The V segment lost 5 bases and the J segment 9 bases; nucleotides outside the gene matches: 9. The CDR3: CATSFGTSGSLGEQFF. The CDR3, as DNA: TGTGCCACCAGCTTCGGGACTAGCGGGAGTTTGGGTGAGCAGTTCTTC.

V gene TRBV6-5 combines with J gene TRBJ2-7; D uncertain. CDR3 length equals 12 residues. CDR1 MNHEY and CDR2 SVGAGI come from the germline V gene. With 6 bases removed from V and 6 bases from J, the gap between germline ends came to 12 bases. In nucleotides, the CDR3 is TGTGCCAGCAGCCTTGGACCGGGCGAGCAGTACTTC. As protein: CASSLGPGEQYF.